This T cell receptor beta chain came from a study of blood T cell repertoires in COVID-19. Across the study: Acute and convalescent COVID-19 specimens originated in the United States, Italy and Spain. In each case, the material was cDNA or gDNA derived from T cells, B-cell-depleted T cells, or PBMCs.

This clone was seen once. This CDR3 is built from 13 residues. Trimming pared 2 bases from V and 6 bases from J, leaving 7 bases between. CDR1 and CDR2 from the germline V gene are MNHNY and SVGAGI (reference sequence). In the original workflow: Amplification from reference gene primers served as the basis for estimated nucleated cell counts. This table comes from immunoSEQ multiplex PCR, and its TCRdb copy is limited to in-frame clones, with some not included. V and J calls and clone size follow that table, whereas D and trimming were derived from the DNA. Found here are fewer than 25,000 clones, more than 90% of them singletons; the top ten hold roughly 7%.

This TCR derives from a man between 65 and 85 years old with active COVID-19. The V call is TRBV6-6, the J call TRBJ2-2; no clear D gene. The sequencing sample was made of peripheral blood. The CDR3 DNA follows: TGTGCCAGCAGTTACCTACAGCCCGGGGAGCTGTTTTTT. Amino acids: CASSYLQPGELFF.